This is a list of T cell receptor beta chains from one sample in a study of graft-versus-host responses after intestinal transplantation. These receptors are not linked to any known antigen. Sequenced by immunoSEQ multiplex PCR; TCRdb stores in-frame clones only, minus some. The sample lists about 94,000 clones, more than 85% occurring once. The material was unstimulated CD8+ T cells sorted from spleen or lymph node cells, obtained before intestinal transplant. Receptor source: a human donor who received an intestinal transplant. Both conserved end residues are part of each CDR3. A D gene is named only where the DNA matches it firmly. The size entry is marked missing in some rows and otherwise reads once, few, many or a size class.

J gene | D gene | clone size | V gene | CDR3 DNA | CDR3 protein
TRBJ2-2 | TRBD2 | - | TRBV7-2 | TGTGCCAGCAGCTCCCGACTAGCTGGGACCGGGGAGCTGTTTTTT | CASSSRLAGTGELFF
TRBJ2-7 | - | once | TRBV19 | TGTGCCAGTAGTATAGGGGGAGGCCACTACGAGCAGTACTTC | CASSIGGGHYEQYF
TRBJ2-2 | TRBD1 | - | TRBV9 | TGTGCCAGCAGCGTAGAAGGGGACAGTTCGAACACCGGGGAGCTGTTTTTT | CASSVEGDSSNTGELFF
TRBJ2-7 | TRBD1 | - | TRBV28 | TGTGCCAGCAGACCCGACAGGGGGTCCTACGAGCAGTACTTC | CASRPDRGSYEQYF
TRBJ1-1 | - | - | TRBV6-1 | TGTGCCAGCAGTGACGGGGGGACTGAAGCTTTCTTT | CASSDGGTEAFF
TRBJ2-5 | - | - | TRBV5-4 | TGTGCCAGCAGTCGAGCGGGTTGGGAGACCCAGTACTTC | CASSRAGWETQYF
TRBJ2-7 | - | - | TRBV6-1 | TGTGCCAGCAGTGAAGGTACAGGGGGGGCCTACGAGCAGTACTTC | CASSEGTGGAYEQYF
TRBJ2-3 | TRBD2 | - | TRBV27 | TGTGCCAGCAGTCTAGCGGGGAGGGGAGATACGCAGTATTTT | CASSLAGRGDTQYF
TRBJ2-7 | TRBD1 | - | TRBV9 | TGTGCCAGCAGCCCAGGGACAGAATCCTACGAGCAGTACTTC | CASSPGTESYEQYF
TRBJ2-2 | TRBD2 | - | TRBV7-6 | TGTGCCAGCAGCCCTCTGACTAGCGCGAACACCGGGGAGCTGTTTTTT | CASSPLTSANTGELFF
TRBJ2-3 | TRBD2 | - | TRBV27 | TGTGCCAGCAGTTACGGACTAGCCTCAGATACGCAGTATTTT | CASSYGLASDTQYF
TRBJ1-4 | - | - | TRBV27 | TGTGCCAGCAGCGAAGGACAGATTGTGGGAAAACTGTTTTTT | CASSEGQIVGKLFF
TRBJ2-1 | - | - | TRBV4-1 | TGCGCCAGCAGCCAAGAGAAAGGGAGCTACAATGAGCAGTTCTTC | CASSQEKGSYNEQFF
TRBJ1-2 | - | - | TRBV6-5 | TGTGCCAGCAGTTATACAGCCGACTATGGCTACACCTTC | CASSYTADYGYTF
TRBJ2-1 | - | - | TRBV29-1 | TGCAGCGTACGGCAGGGGCTGAACAATGAGCAGTTCTTC | CSVRQGLNNEQFF
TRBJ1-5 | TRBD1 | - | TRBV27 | TGTGCCAGCAGCCAGACAGGGATGGGTCAGCCCCAGCATTTT | CASSQTGMGQPQHF
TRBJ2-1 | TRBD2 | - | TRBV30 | TGTGCCTGGGACGGGGGGGCGGGTCCGATCTTC | CAWDGGAGPIF
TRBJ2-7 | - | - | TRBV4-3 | TGCGCCAGCAGCCCGGGACTGAGCTACGAGCAGTACTTC | CASSPGLSYEQYF
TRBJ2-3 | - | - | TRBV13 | TGTGCCAGCAGCCCAAGCACTAGCACAGATACGCAGTATTTT | CASSPSTSTDTQYF
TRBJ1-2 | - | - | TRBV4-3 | TGCGCCAGCAGTCAAGTAGCCAGCCCCAACTATGGCTACACCTTC | CASSQVASPNYGYTF
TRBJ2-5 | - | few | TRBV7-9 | TGTGCCAGCAGCTCCCCCCCAGTAGGGGAAGAGACCCAGTACTTC | CASSSPPVGEETQYF
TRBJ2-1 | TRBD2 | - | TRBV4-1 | TGCGCCAGCAGCTCACGAACTAGCGGGGGTTGGGGTGAGCAGTTCTTC | CASSSRTSGGWGEQFF
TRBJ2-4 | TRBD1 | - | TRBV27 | TGTGCCAGCAGTCTAGGTACAGGGGGCTTCAAAAACATTCAGTACTTC | CASSLGTGGFKNIQYF
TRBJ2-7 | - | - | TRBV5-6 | TGTGCCAGCAGCTTAATTGGGACTCAAGACCACGAGCAGTACTTC | CASSLIGTQDHEQYF
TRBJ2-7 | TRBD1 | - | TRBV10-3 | TGTGCCATCAGCTGGGACAGGGAAAGCTACGAGCAGTACTTC | CAISWDRESYEQYF
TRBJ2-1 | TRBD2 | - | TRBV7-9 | TGTGCCAGCAGCCCCAGACTAGCGGACTACAATGAGCAGTTCTTC | CASSPRLADYNEQFF
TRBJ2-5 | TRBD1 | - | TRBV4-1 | TGCGCCAGCAGCCAAGAGGGACAGGGGGAAGAGACCCAGTACTTC | CASSQEGQGEETQYF